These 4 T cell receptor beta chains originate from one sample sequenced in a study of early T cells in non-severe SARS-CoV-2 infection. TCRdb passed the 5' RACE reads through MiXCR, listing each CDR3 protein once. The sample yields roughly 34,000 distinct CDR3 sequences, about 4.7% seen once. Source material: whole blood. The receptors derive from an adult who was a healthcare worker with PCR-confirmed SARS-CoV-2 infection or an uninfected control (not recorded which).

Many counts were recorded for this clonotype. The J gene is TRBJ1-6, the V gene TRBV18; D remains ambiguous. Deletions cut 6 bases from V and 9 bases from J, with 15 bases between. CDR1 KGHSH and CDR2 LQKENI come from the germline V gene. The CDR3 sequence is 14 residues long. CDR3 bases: TGTGCCAGCTCCCTCGGGAGCGAGGCTTCACCCCTCCACTTT. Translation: CASSLGSEASPLHF.

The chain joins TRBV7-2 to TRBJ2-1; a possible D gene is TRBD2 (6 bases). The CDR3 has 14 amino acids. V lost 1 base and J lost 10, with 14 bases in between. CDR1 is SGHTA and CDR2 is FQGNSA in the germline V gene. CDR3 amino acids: CASSLDSGRGEQFF. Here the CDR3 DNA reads TGTGCCAGCAGCTTAGACAGCGGCCGGGGGGAGCAGTTCTTC.

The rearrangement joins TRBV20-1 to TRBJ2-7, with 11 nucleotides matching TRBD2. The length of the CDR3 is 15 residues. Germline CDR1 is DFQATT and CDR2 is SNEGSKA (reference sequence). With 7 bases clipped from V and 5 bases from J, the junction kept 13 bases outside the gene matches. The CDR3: CSVLLTSGSLHEQYF. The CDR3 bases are TGCAGTGTCCTCCTTACTAGCGGGAGTTTACACGAGCAGTACTTC.

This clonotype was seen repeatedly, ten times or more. Here the CDR3 DNA reads TGTGCCAGAAGCTGGTGTTCGATCCAAGAGACCCAGTACTTC. Translated: CARSWCSIQETQYF. This chain links TRBV5-3 with TRBJ2-5; D unclear. TRBV5-3 is an ORF, and what it does is uncertain. V lost 3 bases, J lost 1 base, and 10 bases lay in between. The CDR3 extends over 14 amino acids.